The 9 T cell receptor beta chains below come from one sample, sequenced in a study of blood T cells in healthy people across ages. Primed by a sample-barcoded 5' primer and a J-beta primer mix, a second PCR proceeded for 7 to 11 cycles. TCRdb fed the 5' RACE reads into MiXCR, producing one record per CDR3 protein. Counted here are around 1,000,000 distinct CDR3 sequences, less than 25% occurring once; the ten biggest clones make up around 0.75%. The sample also formed part of further work on T cells of mothers and their children.

Sequencing used blood. These receptors originate from a girl aged 2 to 10 in good health.

The rearrangement joins TRBV4-3 to TRBJ1-4, with D hard to call. V shed 0 bases and J shed 0 bases, with 8 bases lying between them. The germline gives CDR1 LGHNA, CDR2 YSLEER. The CDR3 spans 16 residues. The chain's CDR3 is CASSQDSHATNEKLFF. CDR3 in DNA: TGCGCCAGCAGCCAAGATTCTCATGCAACTAATGAAAAACTGTTTTTT.

This clonotype appeared a few times. V is TRBV20-1 and J is TRBJ2-1; 9 bases line up with TRBD1. V was clipped by 6 bases and J by 8 bases; unmatched bases: 8. Germline V lookup: CDR1 DFQATT, CDR2 SNEGSKA (reference sequence). The CDR3 loop spans 13 amino acids. Here the CDR3 reads CSARQGEEDEQFF. The CDR3 bases are TGCAGTGCCCGACAGGGGGAGGAAGATGAGCAGTTCTTC.

The genes are TRBV5-5 and TRBJ2-7, with D unresolved. The CDR3 totals 14 residues. Germline V gene lookup returns CDR1 SGHKS and CDR2 YYEKEE (reference sequence). Trimming took 4 bases from V and 3 from J, leaving 14 bases between them. The DNA for the CDR3 is TGTGCCAGCAGCGCTGAACCGATTATCTACGAGCAGTACTTC. Amino acid sequence: CASSAEPIIYEQYF.

Of note for this clonotype: The germline gene is not matched at one end of the junction; a read error may be the cause. The CDR3 region has the DNA TGTGCCAGCTCTCTCGACAGGGGGCTGGAGTTCTTC. The encoded protein is CASSLDRGLEFF. The rearrangement links TRBV18 to TRBJ2-5, with 10 bases lining up with TRBD1. Germline values: CDR1 KGHSH, CDR2 LQKENI. This CDR3 is built from 12 residues.

This clonotype has more than one count but fewer than ten. V and J are TRBV27 and TRBJ1-1, with unresolved D. V shed 8 bases and J shed 1 base, with 11 bases lying between them. This CDR3 has 13 amino acids. From germline, CDR1 is MNHEY and CDR2 SMNVEV (reference sequence). This CDR3 reads CASGSDGNTEAFF. The CDR3 nucleotides are TGTGCCAGCGGGTCCGACGGGAACACTGAAGCTTTCTTT.

The rearrangement links TRBV15 to TRBJ2-3; D is undetermined. V lost 0 bases to trimming and J lost 4 bases, with 11 bases between them. This CDR3 comprises 15 residues. Germline CDR1 reads LNHNV; CDR2 reads YYDKDF (reference sequence). The CDR3 nucleotides are TGTGCCACCAGCAGAGATGGATTTCAAGCAGATACGCAGTATTTT. Encoded protein: CATSRDGFQADTQYF.

The V call is TRBV19, the J call TRBJ2-2; tentatively, D is TRBD2 (5 bases). The V end lost 7 bases, the J end lost 1 base, and 10 bases lay between the germline ends. CDR3 size: 14 residues. Germline V gene data show CDR1 as LNHDA and CDR2 as SQIVND (reference sequence). The CDR3 sequence: CASTDRGNTGELFF. The CDR3 DNA reads as TGTGCCAGTACCGATCGGGGGAACACCGGGGAGCTGTTTTTT.

This chain connects TRBV9 to TRBJ1-1, with 8 nucleotides matching TRBD1. The germline CDR1 and CDR2 sequences are SGDLS and YYNGEE. The CDR3 runs to 14 residues. J was trimmed by 6 bases and V by 6 bases; bases with no gene match: 10. CDR3 coding DNA: TGTGCCAGCACTTCGGACAGGGTCGACTCTGAAGCTTTCTTT. Its protein is CASTSDRVDSEAFF.

This CDR3 is CASGLGQGGKLFF. Written as DNA, the CDR3 is TGTGCTAGTGGTTTGGGCCAGGGAGGAAAACTGTTTTTT. This chain joins TRBV12-5 and TRBJ1-4, with a tentative D call TRBD1 (5 bases). CDR1 LGHNT and CDR2 FRNRAP come from the germline V gene. V dropped 1 base and J dropped 10 bases, with 10 bases sitting between them. The CDR3 has 13 amino acids.